Listed below are T cell receptor beta chains from one sample, sequenced in a study of beta chain features in type 1 diabetes. The repertoire was sequenced with immunoSEQ multiplex PCR; TCRdb's copy has only in-frame clones and lacks some. Among about 140,000 clones listed, less than 10% were seen once. The sequenced sample was central memory CD4+ T cells from blood. All receptors derive from a woman aged 40 to 50 in good health. Each CDR3 is given with its conserved first and last residue. The order of the fields is V gene, CDR3 length, clone size, CDR3 protein. Size is stated for part of the rows, as once, few or many counts, or as a class when the clone is expanded.

TRBV18 11 once CASSRGYEQYF
TRBV29-1 15 few CSAQRVGGAYNEQFF
TRBV2 13 many CASSREGDQPQHF
TRBV6-6 14 . CASSPPMGRYEQYF
TRBV5-4 13 . CASSSLRGDTQYF
TRBV2 16 few CASSVLRQGRGNTIYF
TRBV4-2 14 . CASSQDFTNYGYTF
TRBV9 19 . CASSVLPGTGFSGANVLTF
TRBV6-5 15 . CASSTGGPLGYEQYF
TRBV11-2 15 . CASSTGTAYRETQYF
TRBV5-1 14 few CASSWGQLNYGYTF
TRBV6-5 15 . CASAYGTRVRNEQFF
TRBV4-3 17 . CASSQVDAGERTDTQYF
TRBV7-8 14 few CASSSAGSWQPQHF
TRBV2 15 few CASSDEGWAGTEAFF
TRBV5-6 19 . CASSLIQGQGRLGGETQYF
TRBV19 14 few CASSTTSGAYEQYF